These 18 T cell receptor beta chains came from one sample sequenced in a study of blood T cell repertoires in COVID-19. Produced via immunoSEQ multiplex PCR; TCRdb's table is partial and in-frame only. The data show roughly 220,000 clones, with around 84% seen just once and roughly 3% held by the top ten. The sequencing input was peripheral blood. The source is a man in his sixties with acute or convalescent COVID-19.

The rearrangement uses TRBV10-3 and TRBJ1-2, with 7 bases lining up with TRBD1. The CDR3 is 13 residues long. Germline V gene lookup returns CDR1 ENHRY and CDR2 SYGVKD. The trim removed 5 bases at V and 4 bases at J, leaving 4 bases unmatched. The CDR3 nucleotides are TGTGCCATCAGTAGGGGACAGATCTATGGCTACACCTTC. It is translated as CAISRGQIYGYTF.

The chain employs TRBV11-2 and TRBJ2-5; 7 positions match TRBD1. This CDR3 is built from 14 residues. V shed 5 bases, J shed 3 bases, and the junction held 6 bases outside the gene matches. The germline V gene has CDR1 SGHAT and CDR2 FQNNGV. The CDR3 protein is CASSPTGAEETQYF. As DNA, the CDR3 is TGTGCCAGCAGCCCCACAGGGGCGGAAGAGACCCAGTACTTC.

This clone was detected only a few times. The V call is TRBV9, the J call TRBJ2-1, with TRBD2 matching over 11 bases. The CDR3 runs to 15 residues. J lost 8 bases, V lost 0 bases, and 4 bases had no gene match. Germline V CDR1 and CDR2: SGDLS, YYNGEE. This chain's CDR3 is CASSVVAGGIYEQFF. DNA for the CDR3: TGTGCCAGCAGCGTAGTAGCGGGGGGGATCTATGAGCAGTTCTTC.

This clone appeared once. The chain links TRBV10-2 to TRBJ1-6, with a tentative D call TRBD1 (6 bases). From germline, CDR1 is WSHSY and CDR2 SAAADI. This CDR3 contains 17 residues. Trimming took off 10 bases at V and 0 bases at J, with 19 bases between the two ends. CDR3 DNA sequence: TGCGCCACCCGAGCCGACAGGTCGAGCTCCTATAATTCACCCCTCCACTTT. This encodes CATRADRSSSYNSPLHF.

This chain uses TRBV11-2 with TRBJ1-4; D may be TRBD1 (5 bases). The germline V gene encodes CDR1 SGHAT and CDR2 FQNNGV. The CDR3 is 15 residues long. The V and J ends lost 1 base and 0 bases respectively, with 6 bases between them. In DNA form, the CDR3 reads TGTGCCAGCAGCTTAGGCAGGGCAACTAATGAAAAACTGTTTTTT. Protein: CASSLGRATNEKLFF.

The chain recombines TRBV6-4 with TRBJ2-2; the D is unclear. This CDR3 has 14 residues. V was clipped by 3 bases and J by 4 bases, with 9 bases between them. Germline V gives CDR1 MRHNA, CDR2 SNTAGT. This CDR3 reads CASSEHPGTGELFF. CDR3 DNA: TGTGCCAGCAGTGAGCACCCGGGCACCGGGGAGCTGTTTTTT.

This clone came up once. The V call is TRBV7-9, the J call TRBJ2-5; tentatively, D is TRBD1 (6 bases). The V and J ends lost 1 base and 5 bases respectively, with 8 bases between them. The CDR3 extends over 13 amino acids. Germline loops: CDR1 SEHNR, CDR2 FQNEAQ (reference sequence). CDR3 residues: CASSLGTAETQYF. Here the CDR3 DNA reads TGTGCCAGCAGCTTAGGGACAGCGGAGACCCAGTACTTC.

The chain recombines TRBV27 with TRBJ1-5; D is unclear. With 3 bases removed from V and 3 bases from J, the gap between germline ends came to 9 bases. The germline V gene has CDR1 MNHEY and CDR2 SMNVEV (reference sequence). This CDR3 is built from 14 residues. The CDR3 sequence is CASSLGGPNQPQHF. The CDR3 bases are TGTGCCAGCAGTTTGGGAGGGCCCAATCAGCCCCAGCATTTT.

The chain combines TRBV7-8 with TRBJ2-6; D is unclear. Germline V gene lookup returns CDR1 SGHVS and CDR2 FQNEAQ. CDR3 size: 16 residues. The V end was cut by 3 bases, the J end by 0 bases, with 9 bases between. CDR3 coding DNA: TGTGCCAGCAGCTTTTCCGGAGCCTCTGGGGCCAACGTCCTGACTTTC. Translated: CASSFSGASGANVLTF.

The CDR3 spells CASSLGPSGESYEQYF. CDR3 nucleotides: TGCGCCAGCAGCTTGGGGCCCAGCGGGGAGTCCTACGAGCAGTACTTC. The chain links TRBV5-1 to TRBJ2-7; 7 bases line up with TRBD2. Per the germline V gene, CDR1 is SGHRS and CDR2 is YFSETQ. The junction had 7 bases not matched to a gene; V was cut back by 0 bases and J by 1 base. The CDR3 has 16 amino acids.

The J gene is TRBJ1-6, the V gene TRBV4-3; no clear D gene. Trimming pared 9 bases from V and 0 bases from J, leaving 12 bases between. CDR3 size: 15 residues. Germline values: CDR1 LGHNA, CDR2 YSLEER. Written as DNA, the CDR3 is TGCGCCAGTAGACTGGGGAGCTCCTATAATTCACCCCTCCACTTT. Translated, it gives CASRLGSSYNSPLHF.

This clone was observed once. The chain combines TRBV29-1 with TRBJ2-5; 8 nucleotides line up with TRBD1. Germline assignment: CDR1 SQVTM and CDR2 ANQGSEA. The V segment lost 7 bases and the J segment 4 bases; nucleotides outside the gene matches: 11. CDR3 size: 14 residues. Here the CDR3 DNA reads TGCAGCGGATCAGGGGGCCGGGGACGAGAGACCCAGTACTTC. Amino acid sequence: CSGSGGRGRETQYF.

V gene TRBV2 combines with J gene TRBJ2-5; TRBD2 aligns across 12 bases. V shed 4 bases, J shed 6 bases, and the junction held 6 bases outside the gene matches. The CDR3 has 15 residues. Germline CDR1 and CDR2: SNHLY and FYNNEI. The CDR3 sequence is CASSGLAGGPKTQYF. CDR3 bases: TGTGCCAGCAGTGGGCTAGCGGGGGGGCCAAAGACCCAGTACTTC.

This clone showed up just a few times. V is TRBV2 and J is TRBJ2-7; tentative D call: TRBD2 (5 bases). Germline-derived CDR1 and CDR2 are SNHLY and FYNNEI. V shed 10 bases and J shed 3 bases, with 13 bases lying between them. The CDR3 contains 12 residues. The CDR3 DNA reads TGTGCCACCAAGGACGGGAACTACGAGCAGTACTTC. Translating it yields CATKDGNYEQYF.

The CDR3, as DNA: TGTGCCAGCAGCTGGGACAGGGACGTCTCTGGAAACACCATATATTTT. Translating it yields CASSWDRDVSGNTIYF. The chain is built from TRBV5-4 and TRBJ1-3; TRBD1 aligns across 9 bases. CDR1 is SGHNT and CDR2 is YYREEE in the germline V gene (reference sequence). With 3 bases clipped from V and 0 bases from J, the junction kept 4 bases outside the gene matches. This CDR3 is 16 amino acids long.

The rearrangement joins TRBV29-1 to TRBJ2-7; TRBD1 agrees at 10 bases. Trimming cost V 5 bases and J 4 bases; bases outside gene matches: 11. The V gene's germline CDR1 is SQVTM and CDR2 ANQGSEA. CDR3 length equals 15 residues. The CDR3 loop is CSVPAYGTGVYEQYF. CDR3 sequence (DNA): TGCAGCGTTCCCGCCTACGGGACAGGGGTGTACGAGCAGTACTTC.

V is TRBV5-1 and J is TRBJ2-3, with 8 bases fitting TRBD2. Unmatched junction bases numbered 9, after V lost 4 bases and J lost 2 bases. The germline V gene has CDR1 SGHRS and CDR2 YFSETQ. This CDR3 has 16 amino acids. CDR3 sequence reads: CASSPGGLAPTDTQYF. CDR3 DNA sequence: TGCGCCAGCAGCCCGGGGGGGCTTGCCCCCACAGATACGCAGTATTTT.

V and J are TRBV24-1 and TRBJ2-5, with 10 bases matching TRBD2. This CDR3 region has 17 residues. The junction had 7 bases not matched to a gene; V was cut back by 3 bases and J by 1 base. In germline, CDR1 is KGHDR, CDR2 SFDVKD. The CDR3 is CATSDPPSGGLQETQYF. CDR3 bases: TGTGCCACCAGTGATCCCCCTAGCGGGGGACTCCAAGAGACCCAGTACTTC.